These 26 T cell receptor beta chains originate from one sample sequenced in a study of molecular identifiers for immune sequencing clone quantification. Each CDR3 protein is one row after TCRdb ran MiXCR on the PCR reads. The repertoire includes nearly 2,500 distinct CDR3 sequences, roughly 18% of them detected once, and just under 8.5% sits in the top ten. Material for sequencing was naive CD8+ T cells from blood, with Jurkat cell RNA spiked in. As for subset: FACS-sorted CD8+CD4-CCR7+CD45RA+ naive T cells. These receptors were collected from a human donor in good health. Some libraries in this study had Jurkat cell RNA spiked in.

In its sample, this clonotype was seen a few times. A much larger clone differs from this one at a single base, so this may be a read error. This chain connects TRBV7-6 to TRBJ2-7, with 8 bases matching TRBD1. CDR3 length: 16 residues. The V gene's germline CDR1 is SGHVS and CDR2 FNYEAQ. The CDR3 coding sequence is TGTGCCAACAGCCCAGAACCGGGACAGGCCTCCTACGAGCAGTACTTC. This codes for CANSPEPGQASYEQYF.

This clonotype is labeled medium-sized. CDR3 loop: CASGTDNNEQFF. CDR3 coding DNA: TGTGCCAGCGGGACAGATAACAATGAGCAGTTCTTC. V is TRBV9 and J is TRBJ2-1; TRBD1 agrees at 7 bases. The CDR3 consists of 12 residues. Germline-derived CDR1 and CDR2 are SGDLS and YYNGEE. Germline trimming cut 7 bases from V and 5 bases from J; bases unmatched to any gene: 3.

The chain carries TRBV12-3 or TRBV12-4 and TRBJ2-1, with 10 bases matching TRBD2. The CDR3 is 14 amino acids. Trimming at V came to 0 bases and at J to 9 bases, leaving 2 bases not matched to a gene. CDR3 region: CASSLALAGGEQFF. Written as DNA, the CDR3 is TGTGCCAGCAGTTTAGCTTTAGCGGGAGGTGAGCAGTTCTTC.

By sample fraction, this clonotype is medium-sized. This chain uses TRBV28 with TRBJ2-3, with 12 bases lining up with TRBD2. This CDR3 has 16 amino acids. V dropped 3 bases and J dropped 2; count of bases not matched to a gene: 3. The germline gives CDR1 MDHEN, CDR2 SYDVKM. In nucleotides, the CDR3 is TGTGCCAGCAGTTTCCCTAGCGGGAGGGTCACAGATACGCAGTATTTT. Protein product: CASSFPSGRVTDTQYF.

A word on this clonotype: This may stem from a read error, because a much larger clone lies one nucleotide away. The chain links TRBV11-3 to TRBJ2-2; D unresolved. This CDR3 has 18 residues. With 0 bases removed from V and 3 bases from J, the gap between germline ends came to 17 bases. Germline V CDR1 and CDR2: SGHNT, YENEEA. CDR3 DNA: TGTGCCAGCAGCTTAGATCGGGCGGAAGTGAAATACACCGGGGAGCTGTTTTTT. Its protein product is CASSLDRAEVKYTGELFF.

Judged by abundance, this clonotype is medium-sized. The chain employs TRBV28 and TRBJ2-1; D possibly corresponds to TRBD2 (5 bases). Germline CDR1 is MDHEN and CDR2 is SYDVKM. The CDR3 has 15 residues. V lost 10 bases to trimming and J lost 9 bases, with 25 bases between them. CDR3: CATTGWGTRESEQFF. The DNA of the CDR3 is TGTGCCACCACGGGGTGGGGAACTAGAGAATCTGAGCAGTTCTTC.

V and J are TRBV20-1 and TRBJ2-7; TRBD1 is a possible D gene (7 bases). The V end lost 3 bases, the J end lost 7 bases, and 19 bases lay between the germline ends. The CDR3 totals 14 residues. Germline CDR1 DFQATT, CDR2 SNEGSKA (reference sequence). The CDR3 region has the DNA TGCAGTGCTAGGGGGGACAGCCCGGCGGGGGAGCAGTACTTC. Amino acids: CSARGDSPAGEQYF.

This clonotype appeared a few times. This chain connects TRBV27 to TRBJ2-7, with 7 positions matching TRBD2. CDR3 length: 13 residues. Unmatched junction bases numbered 4, after V lost 7 bases and J lost 1 base. From germline, CDR1 is MNHEY and CDR2 SMNVEV (reference sequence). CDR3 loop: CASNPSGSYEQYF. As DNA, the CDR3 is TGTGCCAGCAATCCTAGCGGTTCCTACGAGCAGTACTTC.

By sample share, this clonotype is medium-sized. The chain is built from TRBV6-5 and TRBJ2-5; weak D call: TRBD1 (6 bases). Between the trimmed V and J ends, which lost 6 bases and 5 bases, there was a span of 16 bases. This CDR3 is 14 amino acids long. The germline gives CDR1 MNHEY, CDR2 SVGAGI. CDR3 DNA: TGTGCCAGCAGCGAAGAGGGGGAATGGGAGACCCAGTACTTC. Its protein is CASSEEGEWETQYF.

In this sample, this clonotype is medium-sized. The chain has TRBV4-3 and TRBJ2-4, with D possibly called TRBD1 or TRBD2 (5 bases each). The CDR3 runs to 14 residues. The V and J ends lost 3 bases and 6 bases respectively, with 12 bases between them. Germline CDR1 is LGHNA and CDR2 is YSLEER. The CDR3 loop reads CASSQWGTGNIQYF. Here the CDR3 DNA reads TGCGCCAGCAGCCAGTGGGGGACGGGAAACATTCAGTACTTC.

This clonotype is medium-sized (0.01 to 0.1%) by share. This chain joins TRBV4-1 and TRBJ2-3; D could derive from TRBD1 or TRBD2 (5 bases each). Per the germline V gene, CDR1 is MGHRA and CDR2 is YSYEKL. The V end lost 3 bases, the J end lost 1 base, and 11 bases lay between the germline ends. The CDR3 is 15 amino acids. The CDR3 region is CASSQWDRGTDTQYF. The DNA for the CDR3 is TGCGCCAGCAGCCAGTGGGACCGAGGCACAGATACGCAGTATTTT.

Comment on this clonotype: Since a much larger clone is just one base distant, this may be a read error. The chain employs TRBV29-1 and TRBJ2-1; TRBD2 matches at 11 bases. In germline, CDR1 is SQVTM, CDR2 ANQGSEA. This CDR3 is built from 13 residues. Trimming cost V 7 bases and J 3 bases; bases outside gene matches: 2. The CDR3, as DNA: TGCAGCGCTAGCGGGAGGTACTACAATGAGCAGTTCTTC. It translates to CSASGRYYNEQFF.

By share, this clonotype ranks as medium-sized (0.01 to 0.1%). V and J are TRBV20-1 and TRBJ2-7; TRBD2 matches 10 bases. The CDR3 spans 13 residues. With V trimmed by 2 bases and J by 2 bases, 0 bases remained unmatched. Germline CDR1 and CDR2: DFQATT and SNEGSKA (reference sequence). The CDR3 loop reads CSARTSGTYEQYF. CDR3 sequence (DNA): TGCAGTGCTAGAACTAGCGGGACCTACGAGCAGTACTTC.

The chain links TRBV2 to TRBJ1-2; D remains ambiguous. The germline V and J ends were trimmed by 7 bases and 4 bases, with 19 bases remaining between them. This CDR3 comprises 15 residues. CDR1 is SNHLY and CDR2 is FYNNEI in the germline V gene. In DNA, the CDR3 is TGTGCCAGCACCGAGGGCTACAGTGGTACCTATGGCTACACCTTC. Its translation: CASTEGYSGTYGYTF.

Within the sample, this clonotype is medium-sized (0.01 to 0.1%). The chain recombines TRBV7-2 with TRBJ1-1; no firm D call. V dropped 4 bases and J dropped 0 bases, with 6 bases sitting between them. Germline V CDR1 and CDR2: SGHTA, FQGNSA. The CDR3 spans 13 residues. The DNA of the CDR3 is TGTGCCAGCAGCTCGGGATTGAACACTGAAGCTTTCTTT. Amino acids: CASSSGLNTEAFF.

This sequence joins TRBV27 and TRBJ2-4; possibly TRBD1 or TRBD2 for D (5 bases each). The V end lost 3 bases, the J end lost 0 bases, and 18 bases lay between the germline ends. The length of the CDR3 is 18 residues. In germline, CDR1 is MNHEY, CDR2 SMNVEV (reference sequence). The CDR3, as DNA: TGTGCCAGCAGTTTTACCGGTGGGGCGGGCCTAGCCAAAAACATTCAGTACTTC. Amino acid sequence: CASSFTGGAGLAKNIQYF.

By frequency in the sample, this clonotype is medium-sized. The chain links TRBV27 to TRBJ2-7; a weak D match, TRBD1 (6 bases). V lost 0 bases and J 4 bases, leaving 13 bases between the germline ends. The CDR3 has 15 residues. In germline, CDR1 is MNHEY, CDR2 SMNVEV (reference sequence). CDR3 amino acids: CASSLSKTGWYEQYF. Written as DNA, the CDR3 is TGTGCCAGCAGTTTATCTAAAACAGGGTGGTACGAGCAGTACTTC.

By proportion, this clonotype is medium-sized. The genes are TRBV4-3 and TRBJ1-1; 8 bases line up with TRBD1. The germline V gene has CDR1 LGHNA and CDR2 YSLEER. The ends lost 1 base at V and 5 bases at J; junction bases unmatched: 12. This CDR3 region has 17 residues. The CDR3 protein is CASSQATGEFYRTEAFF. In DNA, the CDR3 is TGCGCCAGCAGCCAAGCGACAGGGGAATTTTATCGAACTGAAGCTTTCTTT.

This clonotype is labeled large. The chain recombines TRBV9 with TRBJ2-7, with TRBD2 matching 9 bases. CDR3 length equals 14 residues. CDR1 and CDR2 from the germline V gene are SGDLS and YYNGEE. After removal of 0 bases from V and 7 bases from J, the junction contained 5 bases not matched to a gene. CDR3 in amino acids: CASSVGIAGVEQYF. CDR3 DNA: TGTGCCAGCAGCGTAGGGATAGCGGGAGTTGAGCAGTACTTC.

The V call is TRBV13, the J call TRBJ2-5, with D unclear. CDR3 length equals 14 residues. Per the germline V gene, CDR1 is PRHDT and CDR2 is FYEKMQ (reference sequence). Trimming stripped 3 bases from V and 1 base from J, with 9 bases between. In DNA, the CDR3 is TGTGCCAGCAGCTTGGCTAGTCGCCAAGAGACCCAGTACTTC. Translated: CASSLASRQETQYF.

This clonotype has more than one count but fewer than ten. V is TRBV28 and J is TRBJ2-1; no reliable D call. CDR1 and CDR2 (germline): MDHEN, SYDVKM. There are 15 residues in the CDR3. V shed 5 bases and J shed 6 bases, with 17 bases lying between them. The CDR3 is CASSPLLGSANEQFF. In DNA form, the CDR3 reads TGTGCCAGCAGTCCCCTCTTAGGTTCCGCCAATGAGCAGTTCTTC.

In its sample, this clonotype is medium-sized. The chain joins TRBV11-2 to TRBJ2-3; D perhaps matches TRBD2 (7 bases). With 2 bases removed from V and 0 bases from J, the gap between germline ends came to 12 bases. Germline V gives CDR1 SGHAT, CDR2 FQNNGV. CDR3 length equals 16 residues. The CDR3 loop reads CASSLRRGGSTDTQYF. The CDR3, as DNA: TGTGCCAGCAGCTTACGGAGGGGGGGTAGCACAGATACGCAGTATTTT.

This clonotype is medium-sized in the sample. V usage is TRBV28 and J usage is TRBJ2-7; a weak D match, TRBD2 (5 bases). Per the germline V gene, CDR1 is MDHEN and CDR2 is SYDVKM. The V gene lost 6 bases and the J gene lost 4 bases, with 13 bases spanning the gap. This CDR3 spans 13 amino acids. This CDR3 is CASRGPRGYEQYF. CDR3 sequence (DNA): TGTGCCAGCAGAGGCCCCCGAGGGTACGAGCAGTACTTC. Looking up the rest from reference TRBV28 and TRBJ2-7 gives the full variable domain: DVKVTQSSRYLVKRTGEKVFLECVQDMDHENMFWYRQDPGLGLRLIYFSYDVKMKEKGDIPEGYSVSREKKERFSLILESASTNQTSMYLCASRGPRGYEQYFGPGTRLTVT.

In the case of this clonotype: This sequence may be a read error, since a much larger clone differs from it by one base. V gene TRBV29-1 combines with J gene TRBJ1-4, with 7 positions matching TRBD1. Germline V gene lookup returns CDR1 SQVTM and CDR2 ANQGSEA. There are 15 residues in the CDR3. This chain's CDR3 is CSAGTVFATNEKLLF. As DNA, the CDR3 is TGCAGCGCTGGGACAGTCTTTGCAACTAATGAAAAACTGCTTTTT.

This clonotype is categorized as medium-sized. The chain joins TRBV12-3 or TRBV12-4 to TRBJ2-2; D remains ambiguous. With 4 bases removed from V and 5 bases from J, the gap between germline ends came to 11 bases. CDR3 length equals 14 residues. CDR3 amino acids: CASSSVGPTGELFF. CDR3 bases: TGTGCCAGCAGTTCGGTAGGCCCGACCGGGGAGCTGTTTTTT.

This chain joins TRBV5-6 and TRBJ2-2; D may be TRBD2 (6 bases). The germline gives CDR1 SGHDT, CDR2 YYEEEE. The V gene lost 2 bases and the J gene lost 0 bases, with 11 bases spanning the gap. The CDR3 length is 16 residues. CDR3 in DNA: TGTGCCAGCAGCTTAATGGGAGGCCCGAACACCGGGGAGCTGTTTTTT. Encoded protein: CASSLMGGPNTGELFF.